These 21 T cell receptor beta chains were sequenced from one sample in a study of blood T cell repertoires in COVID-19. Sequenced by immunoSEQ multiplex PCR; TCRdb stores in-frame clones only, minus some. This sample has around 310,000 clones; 80% to 95% occur once, and the top ten carry about 6.8%. The sequenced sample consisted of peripheral blood. These TCRs come from a woman in her 30s with COVID-19, enrolled during active disease.

V gene TRBV7-9 combines with J gene TRBJ1-2; 7 nucleotides line up with TRBD1. The CDR3 totals 14 residues. Looked up from germline, CDR1 is SEHNR and CDR2 is FQNEAQ (reference sequence). The junction had 5 bases not matched to a gene; V was cut back by 5 bases and J by 2 bases. The CDR3 coding sequence is TGTGCCAGCAGCACAAGACAGGGAAACTATGGCTACACCTTC. This gives the protein CASSTRQGNYGYTF. Full variable domain (outside the CDR3, taken from reference TRBV7-9 and TRBJ1-2): DTGVSQNPRHKITKRGQNVTFRCDPISEHNRLYWYRQTLGQGPEFLTYFQNEAQLEKSRLLSDRFSAERPKGSFSTLEIQRTEQGDSAMYLCASSTRQGNYGYTFGSGTRLTVV.

The chain has TRBV19 and TRBJ2-2, with D perhaps TRBD2 (7 bases). V was cut by 6 bases and J by 6 bases, with 11 bases left in between. The CDR3 has 13 residues. Germline-derived CDR1 and CDR2 are LNHDA and SQIVND (reference sequence). Written as DNA, the CDR3 is TGTGCCAGTAGGGTCGGGGGGCCCGGGGAGCTGTTTTTT. Encoded protein: CASRVGGPGELFF.

The chain is built from TRBV30 and TRBJ1-4; D remains unclear. The V end lost 3 bases, the J end lost 8 bases, and 13 bases lay between the germline ends. CDR3 size: 13 residues. Germline lookup yields CDR1 GTSNPN and CDR2 SVGIG (reference sequence). CDR3 sequence reads: CAWRTSPLEKLFF. In nucleotides, the CDR3 is TGTGCCTGGAGGACATCCCCCCTGGAAAAACTGTTTTTT.

The V call is TRBV4-2, the J call TRBJ2-3; possible D gene TRBD1, 6 bases. Germline assignment: CDR1 LGHNA and CDR2 YNFKEQ. Trimming pared 0 bases from V and 1 base from J, leaving 20 bases between. This CDR3 is 19 amino acids long. CDR3 sequence (DNA): TGTGCCAGCAGCCAAGAAATCAAGGGGGTCGCAGGGGGCACAGATACGCAGTATTTT. It specifies CASSQEIKGVAGGTDTQYF.

The chain uses TRBV19 and TRBJ2-1, with D perhaps TRBD2 (6 bases). CDR3 length: 18 residues. CDR1 and CDR2 from the germline V gene are LNHDA and SQIVND (reference sequence). V dropped 10 bases and J dropped 7 bases, with 32 bases sitting between them. The CDR3 DNA is TGTGCCACCTCCCACCGGGTGGGCGGGACCCTAAATTTTAATGAGCAGTTCTTC. It yields the protein CATSHRVGGTLNFNEQFF.

The gene calls are TRBV18 and TRBJ2-5; D possibly corresponds to TRBD2 (5 bases). In germline, CDR1 is KGHSH, CDR2 LQKENI. With 2 bases removed from V and 5 bases from J, the gap between germline ends came to 9 bases. CDR3 length equals 13 residues. The CDR3 DNA follows: TGTGCCAGCTCACCATCGGGGAAGGAGACCCAGTACTTC. This codes for CASSPSGKETQYF.

This sequence joins TRBV30 and TRBJ1-5; 10 positions match TRBD1. This CDR3 comprises 14 residues. Germline loops: CDR1 GTSNPN, CDR2 SVGIG (reference sequence). Losses at the gene ends were 4 bases for V and 2 bases for J; bases not matched to a gene: 2. Here the CDR3 reads CAWIGTGGNQPQHF. DNA of the CDR3: TGTGCCTGGATTGGGACAGGGGGCAATCAGCCCCAGCATTTT. The variable domain in full, with the rest retrieved from reference TRBV30 and TRBJ1-5, is SQTIHQWPATLVQPVGSPLSLECTVEGTSNPNLYWYRQAAGRGLQLLFYSVGIGQISSEVPQNLSASRPQDRQFILSSKKLLLSDSGFYLCAWIGTGGNQPQHFGDGTRLSIL.

The genes are TRBV7-2 and TRBJ2-2, with TRBD2 matching over 10 bases. The CDR3 length is 16 residues. J gave up 2 bases and V 5 bases, and 5 bases lay outside the gene matches. The V gene's germline CDR1 is SGHTA and CDR2 FQGNSA. The CDR3 protein is CASSQRLAGNTGELFF. The CDR3 nucleotides read TGTGCCAGCAGCCAGAGACTAGCGGGCAACACCGGGGAGCTGTTTTTT.

This chain connects TRBV3-1 (or the pseudogene TRBV3-2) to TRBJ2-1; 10 nucleotides line up with TRBD2. Trimming at V came to 1 base and at J to 4 bases, leaving 4 bases not matched to a gene. Germline lookup yields CDR1 LGHDT and CDR2 YNNKEL (reference sequence). The CDR3 runs to 16 residues. The CDR3 DNA follows: TGTGCCAGCAGCCAAGTCGCTAGCGGGAGATACAATGAGCAGTTCTTC. Translating it yields CASSQVASGRYNEQFF.

The table lists this clone with a count of one. The V call is TRBV18, the J call TRBJ2-1, with unresolved D. The CDR3 consists of 15 residues. Germline V CDR1 and CDR2: KGHSH, LQKENI. V lost 0 bases to trimming and J lost 6 bases, with 12 bases between them. CDR3 sequence reads: CASSPPPPLGNEQFF. The CDR3 DNA is TGTGCCAGCTCACCACCTCCACCCCTAGGCAATGAGCAGTTCTTC.

The chain recombines TRBV30 with TRBJ1-1; weak D call: TRBD1 (5 bases). The CDR3 loop spans 13 amino acids. V lost 1 base and J lost 1, with 7 bases in between. CDR1 and CDR2 (germline): GTSNPN, SVGIG (reference sequence). CDR3 in DNA: TGTGCCTGGAGTGCCACAGGGAACACTGAAGCTTTCTTT. It encodes CAWSATGNTEAFF.

The rearrangement uses TRBV4-1 and TRBJ1-2, with 10 bases identical to TRBD1. Germline CDR1 is MGHRA and CDR2 is YSYEKL. With V trimmed by 2 bases and J by 7 bases, 1 base remained unmatched. The CDR3 has 13 residues. The CDR3: CASSQWDRGGYTF. The DNA of the CDR3 is TGCGCCAGCAGCCAATGGGACAGGGGTGGCTACACCTTC.

CDR3 region: CASSLVVVAAHSTDTQYF. DNA for the CDR3: TGTGCCAGCAGCTTAGTTGTGGTAGCGGCCCATAGCACAGATACGCAGTATTTT. The chain links TRBV7-2 to TRBJ2-3, with D possibly TRBD2 on 6 matching bases. Between the trimmed V and J ends, which lost 1 base and 0 bases, there was a span of 17 bases. Germline lookup yields CDR1 SGHTA and CDR2 FQGNSA. There are 18 residues in the CDR3.

V usage is TRBV28 and J usage is TRBJ2-7; 7 positions match TRBD1. V gave up 5 bases and J gave up 2 bases; unmatched junction bases: 15. There are 17 residues in the CDR3. Germline V gene data show CDR1 as MDHEN and CDR2 as SYDVKM. Here the CDR3 reads CASSPAPETGPAYEQYF. The CDR3 coding sequence is TGTGCCAGCAGTCCCGCACCCGAGACAGGGCCCGCCTACGAGCAGTACTTC. Filled out from reference TRBV28 and TRBJ2-7, the complete variable domain reads DVKVTQSSRYLVKRTGEKVFLECVQDMDHENMFWYRQDPGLGLRLIYFSYDVKMKEKGDIPEGYSVSREKKERFSLILESASTNQTSMYLCASSPAPETGPAYEQYFGPGTRLTVT.

This chain joins TRBV5-6 and TRBJ1-1; D possibly corresponds to TRBD1 (5 bases). This CDR3 is 13 amino acids long. Germline CDR1 SGHDT, CDR2 YYEEEE. Trimming cost V 5 bases and J 9 bases, with 17 bases left between them. The CDR3 DNA sequence: TGTGCCAGCAGTCCCAACAGGCTCCCTAAAGCTTTCTTT. Amino acid sequence: CASSPNRLPKAFF.

The chain links TRBV28 to TRBJ1-6; TRBD1 might be the D (6 bases). Germline CDR1 is MDHEN and CDR2 is SYDVKM. The V end was cut by 7 bases, the J end by 8 bases, with 12 bases between. The CDR3 totals 13 residues. The CDR3 DNA sequence: TGTGCCAGCACCCGATACAGGGATTCACCCCTCCACTTT. It codes for CASTRYRDSPLHF.

This sequence joins TRBV5-4 and TRBJ1-2, with 10 bases lining up with TRBD1. J lost 2 bases, V lost 4 bases, and 2 bases had no gene match. CDR1 is SGHNT and CDR2 is YYREEE in the germline V gene (reference sequence). This CDR3 is built from 14 residues. Written as DNA, the CDR3 is TGTGCCAGCAGCGAGGGACAGGGGAACTATGGCTACACCTTC. Its translation is CASSEGQGNYGYTF.

The V and J genes are TRBV28 and TRBJ2-5; D not certain. The CDR3 contains 14 residues. CDR1 is MDHEN and CDR2 is SYDVKM in the germline V gene. V was trimmed by 5 bases and J by 4 bases, leaving 14 bases between them. This CDR3 is CASSPLARIETQYF. CDR3 sequence (DNA): TGTGCCAGCAGTCCCCTCGCCAGGATAGAGACCCAGTACTTC.

The chain combines TRBV20-1 with TRBJ1-3; no clear D. Germline V gives CDR1 DFQATT, CDR2 SNEGSKA (reference sequence). Trimming left V 3 bases short and J 1 base short, with 16 bases between. The CDR3 consists of 16 residues. CDR3 protein: CSASPQASGSGNTIYF. The CDR3 DNA sequence: TGCAGTGCTAGTCCCCAGGCTTCGGGATCTGGAAACACCATATATTTT.

This clone was counted a few times. The chain combines TRBV2 with TRBJ1-4; maybe TRBD1 (5 bases). Trimming took off 1 base at V and 4 bases at J, with 7 bases between the two ends. The germline V gene has CDR1 SNHLY and CDR2 FYNNEI. The length of the CDR3 is 14 residues. DNA for the CDR3: TGTGCCAGCAGTGAAGGACAGATTAATGAAAAACTGTTTTTT. It is translated as CASSEGQINEKLFF. Combining the CDR3 with reference TRBV2 and TRBJ1-4 gives the whole variable domain EPEVTQTPSHQVTQMGQEVILRCVPISNHLYFYWYRQILGQKVEFLVSFYNNEISEKSEIFDDQFSVERPDGSNFTLKIRSTKLEDSAMYFCASSEGQINEKLFFGSGTQLSVL.

The chain is built from TRBV30 and TRBJ2-1; TRBD2 matches at 12 bases. Germline V gene lookup returns CDR1 GTSNPN and CDR2 SVGIG (reference sequence). This CDR3 has 14 amino acids. The V segment lost 3 bases and the J segment 10 bases; nucleotides outside the gene matches: 7. The CDR3, as DNA: TGTGCCTGGAGGCCTAGACTAGCGGGAGTGGAGCAGTTCTTC. Translation gives CAWRPRLAGVEQFF.